Listed below are T cell receptor beta chains from one sample, sequenced in a study of shared clonotypes between healthy human individuals. Produced via immunoSEQ multiplex PCR; TCRdb's table is partial and in-frame only. Of 1.5 million to 2.5 million clones listed, approximately 94% are singletons. Material: naive CD8+ T cells sorted from blood. These receptors were taken from a man in his late teens or twenties in good health. Both conserved end residues are trimmed from each CDR3. Where a row states a size, it is once, few, many or the class of an expanded clone; other rows omit it.

v_gene,abundance,j_gene,CDR3aa
TRBV2,.,TRBJ1-6,ASSDPGQGRNSPLH
TRBV29-1,.,TRBJ2-5,SVVFGLSETQY
TRBV5-1,.,TRBJ1-2,ASSSSDSVGGYT
TRBV6-1,once,TRBJ2-1,ASSEIKEGPNYNEQF
TRBV2,.,TRBJ2-7,ASSEGRLNSYEQY
TRBV28,.,TRBJ2-7,ASSLRDSAYEQY
TRBV7-6,.,TRBJ2-1,ASSYAGTSAYNEQF
TRBV30,once,TRBJ2-2,AWSVGAGELF
TRBV29-1,.,TRBJ1-2,SVVGGVLDYGYT
TRBV6-5,once,TRBJ2-5,ASSPAGSETQY
TRBV27,.,TRBJ1-1,ASSLGHGITEAF
TRBV9,.,TRBJ2-3,ASSHAGSQPTSSTDTQY
TRBV5-1,.,TRBJ2-7,ASSLLLAVTLREQY
TRBV5-1,.,TRBJ2-3,ASSLAEGRWGTDTQY
TRBV11-3,.,TRBJ2-3,ASSIRAGPTDTQY
TRBV25-1,.,TRBJ2-3,ASSEWGGSTDTQY
TRBV27,.,TRBJ1-5,ASRIQGANQPQH
TRBV7-2,.,TRBJ1-5,ASSRDRGNLNQPQH
TRBV2,once,TRBJ1-2,ASRRTGQLRGYT
TRBV13,.,TRBJ1-3,ASSSRTANSGNTIY
TRBV6-1,.,TRBJ1-3,ASSSRDRNTIY
TRBV5-5,.,TRBJ1-6,ASSSYNSPLH
TRBV5-6,.,TRBJ1-2,ASSILETNYGYT
TRBV5-1,.,TRBJ2-7,ASTSGGGYEQY
TRBV4-1,.,TRBJ1-5,ASSQEMGGSNQPQH
TRBV7-9,.,TRBJ2-1,ASSQTGPNEQF